This T cell receptor (beta chain) originates from a study of cytomegalovirus exposure and HLA in healthy donors. Amplification used 60 Vbeta primers and 13 Jbeta primers. Per the study methods: In a later analysis, of around 83 million unique beta chains, roughly 9.9 million appeared in at least two donors. Clones were sequenced by immunoSEQ multiplex PCR, and TCRdb holds only the in-frame ones, with some missing. The V and J calls and clone size come from that table; D and trimming were worked out from the DNA. The sample has around 100,000 clones, roughly four fifths seen once; the top ten hold 4.6%. Germline V CDR1 and CDR2: LNHDA, SQIVND (reference sequence). This CDR3 region has 15 residues. V shed 9 bases and J shed 2 bases, with 19 bases lying between them.

This TCR was sampled from a woman in her thirties or forties in good health and CMV-seropositive. Sequenced: PBMCs. The chain combines TRBV19 with TRBJ1-2; no firm D call. The CDR3 DNA reads as TGTGCCAGCCTCTCGGTTTTCTCACAGAACTATGGCTACACCTTC. Translating it yields CASLSVFSQNYGYTF.